This entry is about one T cell receptor (beta chain). This entry comes from a study of T-cell reconstitution after alpha-beta-depleted transplantation in children. Construction of the TCRbeta library involved unique molecular identifiers. TCRdb itself ran the PCR reads through MiXCR, one entry per CDR3 protein. The sample consists of hundreds of thousands of distinct CDR3 sequences, 20% to 30% of them appearing once. Germline-derived CDR1 and CDR2 are SNHLY and FYNNEI. Deletions cut 3 bases from V and 4 bases from J, with 20 bases between. The CDR3 spans 17 residues. Sequencing used PBMCs, mostly from graft donor cells, obtained 360 days after TCRalphabeta/CD19-depleted stem cell transplant. This chain joins TRBV2 and TRBJ2-3; D tentatively reads TRBD1 or TRBD2 (5 bases each). The receptor was derived from a female patient aged 2-9 years who had a stem cell transplant for congenital amegakaryocytic thrombocytopenia, so the T cells may come from the graft donor. CDR3 in amino acids: CASSDEPGPGFADTQYF. Here the CDR3 DNA reads TGTGCCAGCAGTGATGAACCGGGACCGGGGTTTGCAGATACGCAGTATTTT. Full variable domain (missing parts from reference TRBV2 and TRBJ2-3): EPEVTQTPSHQVTQMGQEVILRCVPISNHLYFYWYRQILGQKVEFLVSFYNNEISEKSEIFDDQFSVERPDGSNFTLKIRSTKLEDSAMYFCASSDEPGPGFADTQYFGPGTRLTVL.